These T cell receptor beta chains were read from a single sample in a study of T cell repertoires in cytomegalovirus infection. A single record per CDR3 protein comes from TCRdb applying MiXCR to the reads. This repertoire shows approximately 130,000 distinct CDR3 sequences, 8% to 9% found once; its top ten account for 10%. The sample taken for sequencing was PBMCs. The receptors come from a human donor in good health (CMV status not recorded). Some clones in this sample may be carry-over from other donors' samples. CDR3s include the opening cysteine and the closing phenylalanine or tryptophan. D genes are given only for firm matches.

J | V | D | CDR3
TRBJ1-2 | TRBV7-6 | - | CASSFTGGGYTF
TRBJ2-1 | TRBV5-1 | TRBD1 | CASSYGQASYNEQFF
TRBJ2-5 | TRBV29-1 | - | CSVEGGAETQYF
TRBJ2-1 | TRBV12-3/TRBV12-4 | - | CASTLGPNNEQFF
TRBJ2-1 | TRBV7-2 | TRBD2 | CASSSSGGDYNEQFF
TRBJ2-2 | TRBV7-2 | TRBD1 | CASSLHSAGGVGELFF
TRBJ1-6 | TRBV10-3 | TRBD1 | CAISESGDRNSPLHF
TRBJ2-5 | TRBV7-6 | - | CASSLAGGLETQYF
TRBJ2-3 | TRBV20-1 | - | CSARDGASPGADTQYF
TRBJ2-3 | TRBV20-1 | TRBD2 | CSARLDGGADTQYF
TRBJ2-1 | TRBV5-1 | TRBD2 | CASSQTSGGARREFF
TRBJ2-1 | TRBV7-8 | - | CASTPHSAYNEQFF
TRBJ1-1 | TRBV7-9 | - | CASSPVTGMNTEAFF
TRBJ1-5 | TRBV20-1 | - | CSARRGNSNQPQHF
TRBJ1-4 | TRBV24-1 | - | CATRWGLLGEKLFF
TRBJ2-3 | TRBV20-1 | - | CSVFVAAYDTQYF
TRBJ1-2 | TRBV5-6 | - | CASSQGQGARGYTF
TRBJ2-7 | TRBV4-2 | TRBD2 | CASSQAGTSGTYEQYF
TRBJ2-1 | TRBV2 | - | CASSYSGTEQFF
TRBJ2-7 | TRBV20-1 | - | CSARDGGQRGDSGEQYF
TRBJ2-5 | TRBV6-1 | - | CASSEHGVVQETQYF
TRBJ2-7 | TRBV11-2 | - | CASSLGGLGEQYF
TRBJ1-5 | TRBV2 | TRBD1 | CASIRDRENQPQHF
TRBJ2-5 | TRBV20-1 | - | CSASKTVQETQYF
TRBJ2-5 | TRBV7-9 | TRBD1 | CASSPGQAQETQYF
TRBJ1-4 | TRBV7-8 | - | CASSPGTGPANEKLFF